The clone carrying this T cell receptor (beta chain) was recorded many times. This entry comes from a study of T cells after yellow fever vaccination. TCRdb redid the calling of the 5' RACE reads with MiXCR, one entry per CDR3 protein. The sample holds under 55,000 distinct CDR3 sequences, approximately 6.6% seen once. The CDR3 sequence is 15 residues long. The germline V gene encodes CDR1 LGHNA and CDR2 YNFKEQ. Trimming removed 1 base at V and 7 bases at J, with 14 bases between. General study points: After the booster, 96% of CD4 and roughly nine tenths of CD8 primary-response clones were re-detected.

This clonotype was sampled from a man between 18 and 35 years old who received the YFV17D yellow fever vaccine. The rearrangement links TRBV4-2 to TRBJ1-5, with D possibly TRBD1 on 6 matching bases. The sample in question was CD8+ T cells not binding an NS4B(214-222) dextramer, sorted from PBMCs, obtained roughly 46 days after the first yellow fever vaccination. The CDR3 sequence: CASSQGVGGQQPQHF. The DNA of the CDR3 is TGTGCCAGCAGCCAAGGTGTAGGGGGGCAACAGCCCCAGCATTTT.